This T cell receptor (beta chain) stems from a study of cytomegalovirus exposure and HLA in healthy donors. General study findings and limits: Published work reported that the classifier diagnosed cytomegalovirus status with high specificity and sensitivity.

The germline V gene encodes CDR1 MNHEY and CDR2 SVGAGI. V lost 7 bases to trimming and J lost 4 bases, with 10 bases between them. The length of the CDR3 is 13 residues. Primers: 60 Vbeta forward and 13 Jbeta reverse. This table comes from immunoSEQ multiplex PCR, and its TCRdb copy is limited to in-frame clones, with some not included. The data hold about 72,000 clones, with about four fifths observed a single time. About this clone: Antigen specificity is unknown.

The V gene is TRBV6-5, the J gene TRBJ1-4; weak D call: TRBD1 (5 bases). This sequence originates from a man younger than 35 in good health and CMV-seronegative. Sequenced sample: PBMCs. In DNA form, the CDR3 reads TGTGCCAGCACCGACAGTAATAATGAAAAACTGTTTTTT. Its translation: CASTDSNNEKLFF.